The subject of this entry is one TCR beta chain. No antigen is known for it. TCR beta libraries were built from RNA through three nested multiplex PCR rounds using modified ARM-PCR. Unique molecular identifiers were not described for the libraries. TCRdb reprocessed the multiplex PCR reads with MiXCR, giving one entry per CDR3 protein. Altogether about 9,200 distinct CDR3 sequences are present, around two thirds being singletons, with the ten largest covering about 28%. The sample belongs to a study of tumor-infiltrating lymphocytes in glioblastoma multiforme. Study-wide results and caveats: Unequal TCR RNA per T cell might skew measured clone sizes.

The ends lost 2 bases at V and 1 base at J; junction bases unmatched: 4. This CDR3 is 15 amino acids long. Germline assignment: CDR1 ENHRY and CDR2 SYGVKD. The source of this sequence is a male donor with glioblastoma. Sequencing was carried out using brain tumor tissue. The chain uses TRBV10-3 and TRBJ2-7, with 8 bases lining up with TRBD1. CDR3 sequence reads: CAISENDRGSYEQYF. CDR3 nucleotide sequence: TGTGCCATCAGTGAGAATGACAGGGGATCCTACGAGCAGTACTTC.